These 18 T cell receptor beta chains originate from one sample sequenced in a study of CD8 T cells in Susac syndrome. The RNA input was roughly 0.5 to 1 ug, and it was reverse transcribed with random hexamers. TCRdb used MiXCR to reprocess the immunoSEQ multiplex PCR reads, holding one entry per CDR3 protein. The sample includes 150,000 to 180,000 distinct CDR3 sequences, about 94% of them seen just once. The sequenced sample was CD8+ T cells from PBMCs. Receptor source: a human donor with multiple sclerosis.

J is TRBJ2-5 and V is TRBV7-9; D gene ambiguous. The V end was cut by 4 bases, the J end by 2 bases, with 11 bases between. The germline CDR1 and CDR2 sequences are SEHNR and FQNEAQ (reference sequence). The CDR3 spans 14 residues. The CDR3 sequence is CASSSQGQQETQYF. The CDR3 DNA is TGTGCCAGCAGCTCGCAAGGTCAACAAGAGACCCAGTACTTC.

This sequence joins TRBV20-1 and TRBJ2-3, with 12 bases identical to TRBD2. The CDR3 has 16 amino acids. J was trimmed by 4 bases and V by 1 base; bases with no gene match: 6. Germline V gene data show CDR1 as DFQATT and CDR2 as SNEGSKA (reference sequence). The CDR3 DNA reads TGCAGTGCTAGAGTGGCTAGCGGGGGGGTGGCAGATACGCAGTATTTT. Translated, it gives CSARVASGGVADTQYF.

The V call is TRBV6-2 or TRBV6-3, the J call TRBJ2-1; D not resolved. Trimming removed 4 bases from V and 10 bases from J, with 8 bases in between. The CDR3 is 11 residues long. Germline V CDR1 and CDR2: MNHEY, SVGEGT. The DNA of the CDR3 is TGTGCCAGCAGTTCCTCCGGGGAGCAGTTCTTC. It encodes CASSSSGEQFF.

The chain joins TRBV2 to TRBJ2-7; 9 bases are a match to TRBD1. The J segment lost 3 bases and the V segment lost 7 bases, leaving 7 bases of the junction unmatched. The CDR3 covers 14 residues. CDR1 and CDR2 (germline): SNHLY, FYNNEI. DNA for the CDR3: TGTGCCAGCATCCACCGGGACAGGGTCTACGAGCAGTACTTC. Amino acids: CASIHRDRVYEQYF.

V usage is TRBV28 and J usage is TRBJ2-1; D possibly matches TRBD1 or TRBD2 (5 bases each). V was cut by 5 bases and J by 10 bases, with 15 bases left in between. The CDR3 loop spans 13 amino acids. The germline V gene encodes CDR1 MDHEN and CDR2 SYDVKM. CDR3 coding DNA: TGTGCCAGCAGTCCGGGACGGGTAAAGGAGCAGTTCTTC. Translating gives CASSPGRVKEQFF.

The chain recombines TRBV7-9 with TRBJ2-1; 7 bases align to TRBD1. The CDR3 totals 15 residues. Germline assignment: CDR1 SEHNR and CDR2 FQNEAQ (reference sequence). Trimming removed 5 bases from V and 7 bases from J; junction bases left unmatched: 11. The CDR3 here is CASSLLSGTANEQFF. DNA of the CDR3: TGTGCCAGCAGCCTGCTATCCGGGACAGCAAATGAGCAGTTCTTC.

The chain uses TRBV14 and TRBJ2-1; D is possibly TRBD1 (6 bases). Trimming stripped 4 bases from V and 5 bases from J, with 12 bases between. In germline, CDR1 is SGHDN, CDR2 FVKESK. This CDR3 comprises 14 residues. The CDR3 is CASSLQDRNNEQFF. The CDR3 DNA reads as TGTGCCAGCAGCCTGCAGGACAGAAACAATGAGCAGTTCTTC.

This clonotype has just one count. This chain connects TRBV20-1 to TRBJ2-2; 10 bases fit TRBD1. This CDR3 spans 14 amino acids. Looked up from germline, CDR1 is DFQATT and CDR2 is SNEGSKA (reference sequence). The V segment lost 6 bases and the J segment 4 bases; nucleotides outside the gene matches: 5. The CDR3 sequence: CSAQDRGLTGELFF. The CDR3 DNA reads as TGCAGTGCCCAAGACAGGGGGCTCACCGGGGAGCTGTTTTTT.

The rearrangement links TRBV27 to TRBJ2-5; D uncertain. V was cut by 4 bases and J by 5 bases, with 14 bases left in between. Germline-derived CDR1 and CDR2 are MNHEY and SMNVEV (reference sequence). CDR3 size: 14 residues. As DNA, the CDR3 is TGTGCCAGCAGTTGGGCGGCCCGAGCGGAGACCCAGTACTTC. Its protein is CASSWAARAETQYF.

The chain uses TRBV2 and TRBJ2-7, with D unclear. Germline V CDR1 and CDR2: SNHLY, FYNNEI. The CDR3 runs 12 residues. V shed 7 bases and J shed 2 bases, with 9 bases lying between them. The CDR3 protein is CASTRTAYEQYF. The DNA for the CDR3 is TGTGCCAGCACCCGGACCGCCTACGAGCAGTACTTC.

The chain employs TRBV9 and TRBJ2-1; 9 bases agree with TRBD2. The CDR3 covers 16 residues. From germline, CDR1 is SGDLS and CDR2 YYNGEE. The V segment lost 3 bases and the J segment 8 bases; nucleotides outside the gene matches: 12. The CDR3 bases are TGTGCCAGCAGCGGTACCGGGACTAGCTCTCCGGATGAGCAGTTCTTC. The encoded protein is CASSGTGTSSPDEQFF. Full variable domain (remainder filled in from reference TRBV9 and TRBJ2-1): DSGVTQTPKHLITATGQRVTLRCSPRSGDLSVYWYQQSLDQGLQFLIQYYNGEERAKGNILERFSAQQFPDLHSELNLSSLELGDSALYFCASSGTGTSSPDEQFFGPGTRLTVL.

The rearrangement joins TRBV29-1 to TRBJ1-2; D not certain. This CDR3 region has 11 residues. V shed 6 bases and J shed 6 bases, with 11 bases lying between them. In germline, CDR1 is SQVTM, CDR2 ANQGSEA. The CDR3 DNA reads TGCAGCGTCGCAACAAGGAATGGCTACACCTTC. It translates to CSVATRNGYTF.

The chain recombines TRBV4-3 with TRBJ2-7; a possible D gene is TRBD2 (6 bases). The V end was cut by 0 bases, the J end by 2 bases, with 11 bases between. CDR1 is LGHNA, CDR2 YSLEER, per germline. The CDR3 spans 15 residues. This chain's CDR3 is CASSQDGAGAYEQYF. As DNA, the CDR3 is TGCGCCAGCAGCCAAGACGGAGCGGGCGCCTACGAGCAGTACTTC.

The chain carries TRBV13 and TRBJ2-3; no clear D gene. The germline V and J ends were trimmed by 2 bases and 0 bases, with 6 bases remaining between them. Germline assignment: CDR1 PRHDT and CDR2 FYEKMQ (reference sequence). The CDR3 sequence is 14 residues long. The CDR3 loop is CASSLMGSTDTQYF. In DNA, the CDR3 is TGTGCCAGCAGCTTAATGGGGAGCACAGATACGCAGTATTTT.

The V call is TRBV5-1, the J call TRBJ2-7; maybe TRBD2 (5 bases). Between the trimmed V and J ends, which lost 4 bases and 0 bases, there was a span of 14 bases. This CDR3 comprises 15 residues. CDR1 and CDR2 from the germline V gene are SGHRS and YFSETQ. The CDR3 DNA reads TGCGCCAGCAGCCACGGGGAACTCAGCTCCTACGAGCAGTACTTC. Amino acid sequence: CASSHGELSSYEQYF.

This CDR3 is CASSPGTSGDTYEQYF. In DNA, the CDR3 is TGTGCCAGCAGCCCCGGGACTAGCGGCGACACCTACGAGCAGTACTTC. The chain carries TRBV7-9 and TRBJ2-7; 11 bases line up with TRBD2. The CDR3 sequence is 16 residues long. The germline V gene encodes CDR1 SEHNR and CDR2 FQNEAQ (reference sequence). V was clipped by 5 bases and J by 2 bases; unmatched bases: 8.

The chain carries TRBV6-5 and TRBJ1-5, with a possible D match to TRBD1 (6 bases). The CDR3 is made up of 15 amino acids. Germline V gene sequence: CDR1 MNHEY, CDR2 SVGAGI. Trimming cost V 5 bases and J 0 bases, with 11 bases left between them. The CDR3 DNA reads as TGTGCCAGCAGTCTCAACAGGGATAGCAATCAGCCCCAGCATTTT. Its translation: CASSLNRDSNQPQHF.

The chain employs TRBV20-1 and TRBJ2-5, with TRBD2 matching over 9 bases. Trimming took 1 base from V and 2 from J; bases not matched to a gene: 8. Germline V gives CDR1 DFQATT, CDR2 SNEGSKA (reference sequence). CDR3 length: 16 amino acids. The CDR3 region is CSARGLPSGEQETQYF. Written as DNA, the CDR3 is TGCAGTGCTAGAGGGTTGCCTAGCGGGGAACAAGAGACCCAGTACTTC.